Listed below are T cell receptor beta chains from one sample, sequenced in a study of T cells in Graves' hyperthyroidism and ophthalmopathy. TCRdb itself ran the multiplex PCR reads through MiXCR, one entry per CDR3 protein. The sample lists 800,000 or so distinct CDR3 sequences; 35% to 40% were seen once. Material: blood. These receptors all stem from a man younger than 30 with Graves' hyperthyroidism. Both conserved end residues are part of each CDR3. A D gene is named only where the DNA matches it firmly.

CDR3 protein	J gene	D gene	V gene
CASSFSDMSEQYF	TRBJ2-7	NA	TRBV7-2
CAIRGDRAYEQYF	TRBJ2-7	TRBD1	TRBV10-3
CSVVLTGKEVTLF	TRBJ2-7	NA	TRBV29-1
CASSPYRGARVGETQYF	TRBJ2-5	NA	TRBV7-6
CASSVAGEPDTQYF	TRBJ2-3	NA	TRBV9
CASSWDIAYGYTF	TRBJ1-2	NA	TRBV7-9
CASSLVTGAGELFF	TRBJ2-2	NA	TRBV7-2
CASSGAIQETQYF	TRBJ2-5	TRBD2	TRBV7-9
CASNREGLNNQPQHF	TRBJ1-5	NA	TRBV19
CASSLEQGKGIF	TRBJ1-1	TRBD1	TRBV11-2
CARGQGLEEQYF	TRBJ2-7	TRBD1	TRBV2
CASVNEKLFF	TRBJ1-4	NA	TRBV12-3/TRBV12-4
CASSEPGQGWDGYTF	TRBJ1-2	TRBD1	TRBV2
CSVEGVGGQGSPELFF	TRBJ1-4	NA	TRBV29-1
CASSQAHWTGAYEQYF	TRBJ2-7	TRBD1	TRBV14
CASSYDQGDGWGSLEQYF	TRBJ2-7	TRBD1	TRBV7-8
CASSNSDTRNTEAFF	TRBJ1-1	NA	TRBV9
CSAPLLDRVYGYTF	TRBJ1-2	TRBD1	TRBV20-1
CAPGGYSNQPQHF	TRBJ1-5	NA	TRBV10-3
CSASVVSRGQETQYF	TRBJ2-5	NA	TRBV20-1
CASTEGRWTGGCGEQYF	TRBJ2-7	TRBD1	TRBV9
CASSQPGTGTKETQYF	TRBJ2-5	TRBD1	TRBV7-9
CASSLVSGGLETQYF	TRBJ2-5	TRBD2	TRBV2
CVSSGSGSGNSPLHF	TRBJ1-6	NA	TRBV2
CSVVAVNEKLFF	TRBJ1-4	NA	TRBV29-1
CASSPGQGMSNTEAFF	TRBJ1-1	NA	TRBV9
CASSKQGHSPLHF	TRBJ1-6	TRBD1	TRBV19
CATSRERGESGELFF	TRBJ2-2	NA	TRBV15
CSARAAGLIETQYF	TRBJ2-5	NA	TRBV20-1
CASSLWGYHTRETQYF	TRBJ2-5	NA	TRBV7-9
CASYIWSQYF	TRBJ2-5	NA	TRBV6-5
CASSIGRLTGELFF	TRBJ2-2	NA	TRBV19
CSAREKGGGPSYEQYF	TRBJ2-7	NA	TRBV20-1
CASSVAGNKHTGELFF	TRBJ2-2	NA	TRBV9
CASSVGSGPNTEAFF	TRBJ1-1	NA	TRBV9
CASSDIYGYTF	TRBJ1-2	NA	TRBV2
CASSTGTSDRTGELFF	TRBJ2-2	TRBD2	TRBV7-8
CASSQDGTGGALNTEAFF	TRBJ1-1	TRBD1	TRBV9
CASNLSPGPTDTQYF	TRBJ2-3	NA	TRBV11-2
CASSQEQYGYTF	TRBJ1-2	NA	TRBV4-2
CASSVGSQTSAPQHF	TRBJ1-5	NA	TRBV6-1
CASSAGVPNTEAFF	TRBJ1-1	NA	TRBV4-3
CASSEGGDEQFF	NA	NA	TRBV2
CASSQEFGQGRTEAFF	TRBJ1-1	TRBD1	TRBV4-3
CSINDGAEAFF	TRBJ1-1	NA	TRBV29-1
CASSQDAGKLFF	TRBJ1-4	NA	TRBV9
CASSPSTPQETQYF	TRBJ2-5	NA	TRBV7-9
CASTLSGVGFTEAFF	TRBJ1-1	NA	TRBV5-5
CATSPLGSYEQYF	TRBJ2-7	NA	TRBV11-2
CSIGGGGSYEQYF	TRBJ2-7	NA	TRBV29-1
CASSRRDGYEQYF	TRBJ2-7	NA	TRBV7-9
CASAPDRSGTGDYEQYF	TRBJ2-7	TRBD1	TRBV5-1